The 5 T cell receptor beta chains presented below share a single source sample, sequenced in a study of breast tumors, draining lymph nodes, adjacent tissues. TCRdb reprocessed the multiplex PCR reads with MiXCR, giving one entry per CDR3 protein. The sample holds about 300,000 distinct CDR3 sequences, more than 30% seen once. Breast cancer patients provided tissue from their axillary draining lymph nodes. Sequencing used axillary lymph node tissue. Every receptor here comes from a female donor with breast cancer. Some clones in this sample may be carry-over from other donors' samples.

The rearrangement links TRBV5-8 to TRBJ1-2, with 9 bases matching TRBD1. The CDR3 runs to 16 residues. Germline V CDR1 and CDR2: SGHTS, YDEGEE. Trimming took 3 bases from V and 3 from J; bases not matched to a gene: 9. For the CDR3, the DNA is TGTGCCAGCAGCTCCAACCGGGACAGGGTCCACTATGGCTACACCTTC. Translating it yields CASSSNRDRVHYGYTF.

This clonotype was counted many times. This chain uses TRBV5-4 with TRBJ2-7; D remains unclear. The length of the CDR3 is 14 residues. Germline CDR1 is SGHNT and CDR2 is YYREEE (reference sequence). V was clipped by 0 bases and J by 2 bases, with 9 bases between them. The CDR3 coding sequence is TGTGCCAGCAGCTTGGCCGGCACCGCCTACGAGCAGTACTTC. Its protein is CASSLAGTAYEQYF.

This clonotype was seen many times. The rearrangement joins TRBV12-3 or TRBV12-4 to TRBJ2-2; TRBD2 aligns across 7 bases. The CDR3 runs to 15 residues. With V trimmed by 6 bases and J by 5 bases, 9 bases remained unmatched. The CDR3 DNA follows: TGTGCCAGCAGCCTCCGTCGACTAGCTACCGGGGAGCTGTTTTTT. Translated, it gives CASSLRRLATGELFF.

This clonotype was recorded many times. This sequence joins TRBV10-3 and TRBJ2-3; 7 nucleotides line up with TRBD2. The V and J ends lost 4 bases and 1 base, in that order; junction bases with no gene match: 2. The CDR3 spans 14 residues. Looked up from germline, CDR1 is ENHRY and CDR2 is SYGVKD. The CDR3 is CAISVTSGTDTQYF. The CDR3 region has the DNA TGTGCCATCAGTGTCACTAGCGGCACAGATACGCAGTATTTT.

This clonotype came up a few times. A single base separates this from a much larger clone, so it may be a read error. The rearrangement uses TRBV9 and TRBJ2-5, with a possible D match to TRBD1 (6 bases). The CDR3 extends over 14 amino acids. Germline values: CDR1 SGDLS, CDR2 YYNGEE. The CDR3, as DNA: TGTGCCAGCAGCCCCCGACAGGTTCCAGAGACCCAGTCCTTC. It specifies CASSPRQVPETQSF.